This T cell receptor (beta chain) was identified in a study of beta chain features in type 1 diabetes. As for the study in general: There was similarity between patients and healthy donors in age, gender and cell yields.

General observations from the study: Type 1 diabetes patients showed a moderate but significant shortening of TCRB CDR3s in all four CD4+ subsets.

A sort by CD45RO/CCR7/CD25/CD127/CD95/CD27 yielded CD4+ naive, central memory, regulatory and stem cell-like memory cells. Germline V gives CDR1 MRHNA, CDR2 SNTAGT. The CDR3 is made up of 10 amino acids. Trimming took off 8 bases at V and 8 bases at J, with 9 bases between the two ends. Turning to this clone: Its antigen is as yet unknown.

All of the isolated RNA was reverse transcribed, so expressed TCRB transcripts were sequenced. Data came from immunoSEQ multiplex PCR; TCRdb stores just in-frame clones and leaves some out. Of over 650,000 clones detected, around 15% appear once; the ten largest clones hold nearly 0.04%. This chain links TRBV6-4 with TRBJ1-1; the D is unclear. The receptor comes from a man younger than 35 with type 1 diabetes. The material sequenced was naive CD4+ T cells from blood. CDR3 loop: CASGRTEAFF. CDR3 DNA sequence: TGTGCCAGCGGAAGAACAGAAGCTTTCTTT.